Presented here are 25 T cell receptor beta chains from one specimen sequenced in a study of low-dose radiotherapy and immunotherapy resistance in tumors. TRAV and TRBV primers primed cDNA for both TCRalpha and TCRbeta. TCRs underwent 20 PCR cycles of amplification with a constant-region primer and V-primer adapter. TCRdb recomputed calls from the reads with MiXCR, one row per CDR3 protein. The repertoire has about 100,000 distinct CDR3 sequences, roughly 20% of them found once; the top ten carry roughly 3.9%. Time point indicated: after trial treatment. Treatment here: LDRT plus nivolumab, ipilimumab, low-dose cyclophosphamide and aspirin (RACIN trial). Sequences were derived from PBMCs, sampled after low-dose radiotherapy plus immunotherapy. These receptors originate from a male donor with prostate cancer.

This clonotype occurred many times. The rearrangement joins TRBV6-5 to TRBJ2-7; 10 bases agree with TRBD1. There are 15 residues in the CDR3. The germline CDR1 and CDR2 sequences are MNHEY and SVGAGI. Trimming removed 3 bases from V and 6 bases from J; junction bases left unmatched: 8. The CDR3 region has the DNA TGTGCCAGCAGTTATATTGGACAGGGGGTCTCCGAGCAGTACTTC. This sequence encodes CASSYIGQGVSEQYF.

At least ten counts were recorded for this clonotype. The J gene is TRBJ1-1, the V gene TRBV20-1, with TRBD1 matching over 7 bases. Losses at the gene ends were 6 bases for V and 10 bases for J; bases not matched to a gene: 14. The CDR3 is 13 residues long. CDR1 is DFQATT, CDR2 SNEGSKA, per germline (reference sequence). The CDR3 sequence: CSAGEGARVGAFF. As DNA, the CDR3 is TGCAGTGCCGGGGAGGGGGCGCGAGTAGGAGCTTTCTTT.

V usage is TRBV7-2 and J usage is TRBJ2-5; D is possibly TRBD2 (7 bases). V gave up 7 bases and J gave up 5 bases, with 20 bases separating them. This CDR3 is built from 15 residues. Germline loops: CDR1 SGHTA, CDR2 FQGNSA. CDR3 nucleotides: TGTGCCAGCACCCCTGGGGGGGGGCGCTTGGAGACCCAGTACTTC. It encodes CASTPGGGRLETQYF.

The V gene is TRBV6-1, the J gene TRBJ2-3, with TRBD2 identical over 8 bases. V shed 6 bases, J shed 11 bases, and the junction held 7 bases outside the gene matches. This CDR3 region has 12 residues. CDR1 and CDR2 from the germline V gene are MNHNS and SASEGT. The CDR3 DNA reads TGTGCCAGCAGGTCGGGGGGGGGCGAGCAGTATTTT. It encodes CASRSGGGEQYF.

In this sample, this clonotype turned up many times. The rearrangement joins TRBV27 to TRBJ2-5, with 11 bases that match TRBD1. This CDR3 has 16 amino acids. With V trimmed by 0 bases and J by 6 bases, 6 bases remained unmatched. Germline CDR1 is MNHEY and CDR2 is SMNVEV (reference sequence). CDR3 DNA sequence: TGTGCCAGCAGTTTATCATGGACAGGGGGCTTGCAGACCCAGTACTTC. Protein sequence: CASSLSWTGGLQTQYF.

This clonotype occurred a few times. The chain links TRBV29-1 to TRBJ1-5; D call uncertain. Trimming removed 7 bases at V and 2 bases at J, with 18 bases between. Germline CDR1 reads SQVTM; CDR2 reads ANQGSEA. The CDR3 spans 15 residues. The CDR3 nucleotides read TGCAGCGCGACCATTGGAATCGCAGGCAATCAGCCCCAGCATTTT. It is translated as CSATIGIAGNQPQHF.

This clonotype was seen repeatedly, ten times or more. J is TRBJ2-7 and V is TRBV6-6, with D unresolved. V gave up 0 bases and J gave up 6 bases, with 12 bases separating them. The CDR3 is made up of 14 amino acids. The germline V gene encodes CDR1 MNHNY and CDR2 SVGAGI (reference sequence). DNA for the CDR3: TGTGCCAGCAGTTACTCTGACGCCCTCTCCGAGCAGTACTTC. Translated: CASSYSDALSEQYF.

Many counts were recorded for this clonotype. V usage is TRBV5-1 and J usage is TRBJ2-3, with 14 bases matching TRBD2. The germline gives CDR1 SGHRS, CDR2 YFSETQ. V lost 6 bases and J lost 2; bases outside the gene matches: 8. The CDR3 runs 17 residues. CDR3 DNA: TGCGCCAGCAAACACTCGGGACTAGCGGGGGCCACAGATACGCAGTATTTT. Protein sequence: CASKHSGLAGATDTQYF.

This clonotype was seen repeatedly, ten times or more. The rearrangement links TRBV5-1 to TRBJ2-7; D is tentatively TRBD1 or TRBD2 (5 bases each). Trimming stripped 0 bases from V and 0 bases from J, with 10 bases between. The germline CDR1 and CDR2 sequences are SGHRS and YFSETQ. CDR3 length equals 15 residues. The CDR3 bases are TGCGCCAGCAGCTTGGCCGGGACCCACTCCTACGAGCAGTACTTC. Its protein product is CASSLAGTHSYEQYF.

This clonotype showed up many times. The chain carries TRBV9 and TRBJ2-3, with 7 bases fitting TRBD2. The J segment lost 6 bases and the V segment lost 0 bases, leaving 4 bases of the junction unmatched. This CDR3 comprises 14 residues. CDR1 is SGDLS and CDR2 is YYNGEE in the germline V gene. This CDR3 reads CASSVARLADTQYF. CDR3 bases: TGTGCCAGCAGCGTAGCCCGACTAGCCGATACGCAGTATTTT.

Of note for this clonotype: This likely stems from a read error, as it lies one base from a far larger clone. The J gene is TRBJ2-1, the V gene TRBV11-2; 8 bases line up with TRBD1. The CDR3 has 16 residues. J was trimmed by 10 bases and V by 5 bases; bases with no gene match: 16. Germline assignment: CDR1 SGHAT and CDR2 FQNNGV. The CDR3 region is CASSPTSGQGTYEQFF. CDR3 DNA sequence: TGTGCCAGCAGCCCAACCTCCGGACAGGGTACCTACGAGCAGTTCTTC.

The J gene is TRBJ2-1, the V gene TRBV13, with D perhaps TRBD1 or TRBD2 (5 bases each). Germline V gene sequence: CDR1 PRHDT, CDR2 FYEKMQ (reference sequence). CDR3 length: 16 residues. The V gene lost 1 base and the J gene lost 6 bases, with 16 bases spanning the gap. The CDR3 DNA is TGTGCCAGCAGCTTAGAGGGCCGGGACCCCACCAATGAGCAGTTCTTC. Translated, it gives CASSLEGRDPTNEQFF.

As DNA, the CDR3 is TGCGCCAGCAGCGCACAGGGGGCGAGGAACACCGGGGAGCTGTTTTTT. Translated: CASSAQGARNTGELFF. The chain couples TRBV5-1 to TRBJ2-2, with 9 bases identical to TRBD1. J gave up 1 base and V 4 bases, and 5 bases lay outside the gene matches. Germline loops: CDR1 SGHRS, CDR2 YFSETQ. The CDR3 sequence is 16 residues long. The full variable domain, rest sourced from reference TRBV5-1 and TRBJ2-2, is KAGVTQTPRYLIKTRGQQVTLSCSPISGHRSVSWYQQTPGQGLQFLFEYFSETQRNKGNFPGRFSGRQFSNSRSEMNVSTLELGDSALYLCASSAQGARNTGELFFGEGSRLTVL.

V gene TRBV30 combines with J gene TRBJ2-7; possible D gene TRBD2, 6 bases. The germline gives CDR1 GTSNPN, CDR2 SVGIG (reference sequence). V was cut by 3 bases and J by 6 bases, with 21 bases left in between. The CDR3 has 15 amino acids. DNA of the CDR3: TGTGCCTGGAGCGGGGACTTTAACCGGCGGGGCGAGCAGTACTTC. It translates to CAWSGDFNRRGEQYF.

This clonotype showed up many times. This sequence joins TRBV2 and TRBJ2-2, with D possibly being TRBD2 (7 bases). Trimming removed 5 bases at V and 4 bases at J, with 14 bases between. The CDR3 loop spans 15 amino acids. Per the germline V gene, CDR1 is SNHLY and CDR2 is FYNNEI. The CDR3 reads CASSSWGGPTGELFF. CDR3 nucleotides: TGTGCCAGCAGTTCTTGGGGGGGGCCCACCGGGGAGCTGTTTTTT.

This clonotype was seen ten or more times. This chain links TRBV4-1 with TRBJ1-3; tentatively, D is TRBD1 (6 bases). Trimming took 4 bases from V and 2 from J, leaving 12 bases between them. The length of the CDR3 is 15 residues. Germline lookup yields CDR1 MGHRA and CDR2 YSYEKL. The CDR3 protein is CASSREQGAGNTIYF. CDR3 sequence (DNA): TGCGCCAGCAGCCGAGAACAGGGTGCTGGAAACACCATATATTTT.

This clonotype has ten or more counts. V gene TRBV27 combines with J gene TRBJ2-1; the D gene is possibly TRBD2 (6 bases). The CDR3 is 15 residues long. Germline values: CDR1 MNHEY, CDR2 SMNVEV (reference sequence). V was cut by 5 bases and J by 1 base, with 12 bases left in between. The CDR3 reads CASSPGTPSYNEQFF. In DNA form, the CDR3 reads TGTGCCAGCAGTCCCGGGACTCCGTCCTACAATGAGCAGTTCTTC.

This clonotype occurred many times. The chain combines TRBV18 with TRBJ2-1, with no clear D. The germline CDR1 and CDR2 sequences are KGHSH and LQKENI. The CDR3 is made up of 12 amino acids. Trimming cost V 5 bases and J 9 bases, with 11 bases left between them. The CDR3 DNA follows: TGTGCCAGCTCAAACCCCGGCGGTGAGCAGTTCTTC. Encoded protein: CASSNPGGEQFF.

This clonotype was seen repeatedly, ten times or more. V gene TRBV3-1 combines with J gene TRBJ1-2, with D tentatively TRBD1 (6 bases). Germline CDR1 and CDR2: LGHDT and YNNKEL (reference sequence). The CDR3 length is 15 residues. V lost 3 bases to trimming and J lost 5 bases, with 16 bases between them. The CDR3 bases are TGTGCCAGCAGCCATGAGCTGGACAGCTTTTATGGCTACACCTTC. Residues: CASSHELDSFYGYTF. Together with reference TRBV3-1 and TRBJ1-2, the CDR3 gives the full variable domain: DTAVSQTPKYLVTQMGNDKSIKCEQNLGHDTMYWYKQDSKKFLKIMFSYNNKELIINETVPNRFSPKSPDKAHLNLHINSLELGDSAVYFCASSHELDSFYGYTFGSGTRLTVV.

The CDR3 DNA reads as TGTGCCAGCAGTGAAGGACAAATCACAGATACGCAGTATTTT. Its protein is CASSEGQITDTQYF. The chain recombines TRBV27 with TRBJ2-3; perhaps TRBD1 as D (5 bases). Germline-derived CDR1 and CDR2 are MNHEY and SMNVEV (reference sequence). With 5 bases removed from V and 2 bases from J, the gap between germline ends came to 11 bases. The CDR3 has 14 residues.

V is TRBV6-5 and J is TRBJ2-5; unclear D gene. Germline CDR1 reads MNHEY; CDR2 reads SVGAGI. The CDR3 loop spans 13 amino acids. V was clipped by 6 bases and J by 2 bases, with 10 bases between them. The CDR3 DNA sequence: TGTGCCAGCAGCCGACCCCCGCAAGAGACCCAGTACTTC. This translates into CASSRPPQETQYF.

At least ten counts were recorded for this clonotype. The J gene is TRBJ2-4, the V gene TRBV20-1; 12 nucleotides line up with TRBD2. V shed 6 bases, J shed 7 bases, and the junction held 13 bases outside the gene matches. The V gene's germline CDR1 is DFQATT and CDR2 SNEGSKA (reference sequence). This CDR3 contains 16 residues. CDR3 amino acids: CSALPRTSGEGNIQYF. In nucleotides, the CDR3 is TGCAGTGCCCTACCTAGGACTAGCGGGGAGGGGAACATTCAGTACTTC.

This clonotype was seen a few times. The J gene is TRBJ2-1, the V gene TRBV18; 8 nucleotides agree with TRBD2. CDR3 length equals 15 residues. The V and J ends lost 1 base and 4 bases, in that order; junction bases with no gene match: 3. CDR1 KGHSH and CDR2 LQKENI come from the germline V gene. The CDR3 sequence is CASSPQLAEYNEQFF. CDR3 bases: TGTGCCAGCTCACCACAACTAGCGGAGTACAATGAGCAGTTCTTC. The full variable domain, its missing parts supplied by reference TRBV18 and TRBJ2-1, is NAGVMQNPRHLVRRRGQEARLRCSPMKGHSHVYWYRQLPEEGLKFMVYLQKENIIDESGMPKERFSAEFPKEGPSILRIQQVVRGDSAAYFCASSPQLAEYNEQFFGPGTRLTVL.

This clonotype appeared many times. The chain is built from TRBV9 and TRBJ2-3; D is undetermined. Germline V gene sequence: CDR1 SGDLS, CDR2 YYNGEE. CDR3 length: 15 amino acids. Trimming cost V 4 bases and J 2 bases, with 14 bases left between them. CDR3 DNA: TGTGCCAGCAGCTCAACTGGGGTGACCACAGATACGCAGTATTTT. The encoded protein is CASSSTGVTTDTQYF. The full variable domain, rest sourced from reference TRBV9 and TRBJ2-3, is DSGVTQTPKHLITATGQRVTLRCSPRSGDLSVYWYQQSLDQGLQFLIQYYNGEERAKGNILERFSAQQFPDLHSELNLSSLELGDSALYFCASSSTGVTTDTQYFGPGTRLTVL.

This clonotype was observed many times. The V call is TRBV19, the J call TRBJ2-1; TRBD2 aligns across 11 bases. CDR1 is LNHDA, CDR2 SQIVND, per germline (reference sequence). The CDR3 has 18 residues. V dropped 7 bases and J dropped 0; count of bases not matched to a gene: 11. DNA of the CDR3: TGTGCCAGTACCAGATACGGTACTAGCGGGGGCTCCTACAATGAGCAGTTCTTC. This encodes CASTRYGTSGGSYNEQFF. The variable domain in full, completed from reference TRBV19 and TRBJ2-1, reads DGGITQSPKYLFRKEGQNVTLSCEQNLNHDAMYWYRQDPGQGLRLIYYSQIVNDFQKGDIAEGYSVSREKKESFPLTVTSAQKNPTAFYLCASTRYGTSGGSYNEQFFGPGTRLTVL.